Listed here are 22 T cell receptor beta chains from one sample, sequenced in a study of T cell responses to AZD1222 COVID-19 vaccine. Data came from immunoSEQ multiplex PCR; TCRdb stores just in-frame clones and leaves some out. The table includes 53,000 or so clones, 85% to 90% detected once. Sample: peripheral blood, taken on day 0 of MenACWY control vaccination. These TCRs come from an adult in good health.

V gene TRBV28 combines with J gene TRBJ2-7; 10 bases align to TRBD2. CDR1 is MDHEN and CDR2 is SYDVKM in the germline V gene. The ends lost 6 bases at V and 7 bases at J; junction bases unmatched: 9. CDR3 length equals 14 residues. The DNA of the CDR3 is TGTGCCAGCAGCCCGACGGGACTAGCGCGGGAGCAGTACTTC. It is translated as CASSPTGLAREQYF.

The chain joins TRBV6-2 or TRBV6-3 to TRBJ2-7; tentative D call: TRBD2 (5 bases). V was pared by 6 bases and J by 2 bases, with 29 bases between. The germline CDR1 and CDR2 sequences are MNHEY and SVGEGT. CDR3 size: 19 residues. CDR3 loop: CASSSLGFDRLAQPYEQYF. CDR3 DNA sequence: TGTGCCAGCAGCTCCCTGGGGTTCGATCGGCTAGCACAACCCTACGAGCAGTACTTC.

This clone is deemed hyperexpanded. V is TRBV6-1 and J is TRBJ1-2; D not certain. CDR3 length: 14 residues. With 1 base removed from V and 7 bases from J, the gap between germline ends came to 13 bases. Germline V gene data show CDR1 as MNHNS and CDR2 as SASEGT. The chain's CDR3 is CASSEGLRGPGYTF. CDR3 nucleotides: TGTGCCAGCAGTGAAGGGCTACGAGGGCCTGGCTACACCTTC.

Here the CDR3 reads CASSQGATDTQYF. The DNA for the CDR3 is TGTGCCAGCAGCCAAGGGGCCACAGATACGCAGTATTTT. The V and J genes are TRBV11-1 and TRBJ2-3; a weak D match, TRBD1 (5 bases). Per the germline V gene, CDR1 is SGHAT and CDR2 is FQDESV (reference sequence). The CDR3 has 13 amino acids. V lost 5 bases and J lost 2, with 8 bases in between.

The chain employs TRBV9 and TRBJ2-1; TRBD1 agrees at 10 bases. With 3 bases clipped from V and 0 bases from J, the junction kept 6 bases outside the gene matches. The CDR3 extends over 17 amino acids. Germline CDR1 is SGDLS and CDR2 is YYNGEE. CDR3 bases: TGTGCCAGCAGCGACCGACAGGGGGCTGGCTCCTACAATGAGCAGTTCTTC. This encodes CASSDRQGAGSYNEQFF.

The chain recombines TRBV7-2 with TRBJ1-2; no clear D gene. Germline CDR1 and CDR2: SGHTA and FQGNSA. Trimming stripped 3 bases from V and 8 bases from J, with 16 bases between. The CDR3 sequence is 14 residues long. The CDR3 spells CASSFPEEFGGYTF. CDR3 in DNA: TGTGCCAGCAGCTTCCCTGAAGAGTTCGGGGGCTACACCTTC.

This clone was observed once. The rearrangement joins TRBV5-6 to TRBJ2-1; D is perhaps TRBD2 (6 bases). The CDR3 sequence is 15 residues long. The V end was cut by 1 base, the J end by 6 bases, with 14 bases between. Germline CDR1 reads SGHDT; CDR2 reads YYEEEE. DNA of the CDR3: TGTGCCAGCAGCTTGTTCGGGGGAACCCCCAATGAGCAGTTCTTC. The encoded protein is CASSLFGGTPNEQFF.

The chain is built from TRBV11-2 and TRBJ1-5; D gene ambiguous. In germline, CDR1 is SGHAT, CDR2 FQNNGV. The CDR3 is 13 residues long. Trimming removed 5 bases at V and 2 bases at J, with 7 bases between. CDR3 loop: CASSPSGNQPQHF. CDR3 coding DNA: TGTGCCAGCAGCCCCTCCGGCAATCAGCCCCAGCATTTT.

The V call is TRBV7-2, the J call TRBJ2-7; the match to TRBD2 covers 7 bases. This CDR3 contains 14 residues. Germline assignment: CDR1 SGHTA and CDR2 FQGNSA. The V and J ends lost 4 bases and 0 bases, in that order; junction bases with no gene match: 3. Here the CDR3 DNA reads TGTGCCAGCAGCTCCAGCGGGACCTCCTACGAGCAGTACTTC. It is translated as CASSSSGTSYEQYF.

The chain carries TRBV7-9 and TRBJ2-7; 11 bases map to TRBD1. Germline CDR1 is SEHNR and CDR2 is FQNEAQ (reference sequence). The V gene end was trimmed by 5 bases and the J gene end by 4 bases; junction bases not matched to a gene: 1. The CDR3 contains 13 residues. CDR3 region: CASSGQGAYEQYF. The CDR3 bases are TGTGCCAGCAGCGGACAGGGGGCATACGAGCAGTACTTC.

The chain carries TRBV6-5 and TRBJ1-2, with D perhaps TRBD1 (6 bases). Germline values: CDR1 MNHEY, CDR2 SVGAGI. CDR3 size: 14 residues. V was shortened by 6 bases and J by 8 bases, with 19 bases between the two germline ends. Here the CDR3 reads CASRPPTGNWGYTF. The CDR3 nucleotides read TGTGCCAGCAGACCACCTACAGGGAACTGGGGCTACACCTTC.

CDR3 nucleotides: TGTGCCAGCAGCTCCGGACAGGAGTTCACCTACGAGCAGTACTTC. It encodes CASSSGQEFTYEQYF. The chain employs TRBV5-5 and TRBJ2-7; 7 bases fit TRBD1. Trimming took 3 bases from V and 2 from J; bases not matched to a gene: 8. Per germline, CDR1 SGHKS and CDR2 YYEKEE (reference sequence). The CDR3 is 15 residues long.

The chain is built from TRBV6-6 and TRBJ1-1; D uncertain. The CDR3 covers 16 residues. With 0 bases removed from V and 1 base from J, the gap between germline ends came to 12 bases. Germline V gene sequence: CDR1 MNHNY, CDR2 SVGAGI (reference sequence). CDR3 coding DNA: TGTGCCAGCAGTTACTCGGCTATAGGGCAGAACACTGAAGCTTTCTTT. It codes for CASSYSAIGQNTEAFF.

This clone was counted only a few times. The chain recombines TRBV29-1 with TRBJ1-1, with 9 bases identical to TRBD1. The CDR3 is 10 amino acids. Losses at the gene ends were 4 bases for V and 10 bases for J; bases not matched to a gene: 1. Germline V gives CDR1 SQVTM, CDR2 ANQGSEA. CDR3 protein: CSVGDRVAFF. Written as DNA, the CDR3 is TGCAGCGTTGGGGACAGGGTAGCTTTCTTT. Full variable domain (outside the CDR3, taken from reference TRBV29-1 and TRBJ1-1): SAVISQKPSRDICQRGTSLTIQCQVDSQVTMMFWYRQQPGQSLTLIATANQGSEATYESGFVIDKFPISRPNLTFSTLTVSNMSPEDSSIYLCSVGDRVAFFGQGTRLTVV.

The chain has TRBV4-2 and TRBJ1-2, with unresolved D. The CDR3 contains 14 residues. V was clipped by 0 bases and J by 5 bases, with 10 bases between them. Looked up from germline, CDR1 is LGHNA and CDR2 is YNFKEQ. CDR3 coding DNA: TGTGCCAGCAGCCAAGATTCCCAGTTTTATGGCTACACCTTC. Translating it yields CASSQDSQFYGYTF.

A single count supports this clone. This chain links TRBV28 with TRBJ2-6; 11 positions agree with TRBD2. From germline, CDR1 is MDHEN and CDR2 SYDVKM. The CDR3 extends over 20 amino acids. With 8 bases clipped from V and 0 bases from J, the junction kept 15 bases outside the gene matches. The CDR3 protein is CASLRASGRFIRSGANVLTF. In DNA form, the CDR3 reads TGTGCCAGCCTCCGGGCTAGCGGGAGGTTCATCCGCTCTGGGGCCAACGTCCTGACTTTC.

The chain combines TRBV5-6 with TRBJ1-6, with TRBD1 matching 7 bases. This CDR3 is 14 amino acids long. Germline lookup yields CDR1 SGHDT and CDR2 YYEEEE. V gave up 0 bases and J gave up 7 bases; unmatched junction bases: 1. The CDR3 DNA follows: TGTGCCAGCAGCTTGGCACAGGGGAATTCACCCCTCCACTTT. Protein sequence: CASSLAQGNSPLHF. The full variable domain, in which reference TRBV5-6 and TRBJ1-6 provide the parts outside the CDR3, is DAGVTQSPTHLIKTRGQQVTLRCSPKSGHDTVSWYQQALGQGPQFIFQYYEEEERQRGNFPDRFSGHQFPNYSSELNVNALLLGDSALYLCASSLAQGNSPLHFGNGTRLTVT.

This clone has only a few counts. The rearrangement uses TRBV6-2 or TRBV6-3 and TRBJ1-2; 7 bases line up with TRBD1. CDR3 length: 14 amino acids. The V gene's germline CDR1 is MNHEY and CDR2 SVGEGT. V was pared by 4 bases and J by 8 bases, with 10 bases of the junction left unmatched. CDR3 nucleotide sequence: TGTGCCAGCAGTTCCCGACAGGGCCTGGGGGGCTACACCTTC. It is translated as CASSSRQGLGGYTF.

This chain's CDR3 is CASSRVEPSNQPQHF. The CDR3 DNA reads as TGTGCCAGCTCACGGGTGGAACCTAGCAATCAGCCCCAGCATTTT. This chain connects TRBV18 to TRBJ1-5; D gene ambiguous. The V end was cut by 4 bases, the J end by 0 bases, with 10 bases between. The CDR3 length is 15 residues. CDR1 and CDR2 (germline): KGHSH, LQKENI.

The CDR3 coding sequence is TGTGCCAGCAGCCGTCTGGGCGGGAGTTCGCACAATGAGCAGTTCTTC. This sequence encodes CASSRLGGSSHNEQFF. This chain connects TRBV27 to TRBJ2-1; 7 nucleotides align to TRBD2. The CDR3 sequence is 16 residues long. Germline values: CDR1 MNHEY, CDR2 SMNVEV (reference sequence). V shed 6 bases and J 5 bases; nucleotides not matched to a gene: 13.

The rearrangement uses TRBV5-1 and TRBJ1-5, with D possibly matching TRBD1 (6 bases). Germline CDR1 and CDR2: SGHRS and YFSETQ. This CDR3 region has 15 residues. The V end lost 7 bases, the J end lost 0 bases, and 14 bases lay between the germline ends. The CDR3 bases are TGCGCCAGCGACCAGGCAGGGGATAGCAATCAGCCCCAGCATTTT. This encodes CASDQAGDSNQPQHF. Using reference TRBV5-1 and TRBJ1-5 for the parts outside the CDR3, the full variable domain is KAGVTQTPRYLIKTRGQQVTLSCSPISGHRSVSWYQQTPGQGLQFLFEYFSETQRNKGNFPGRFSGRQFSNSRSEMNVSTLELGDSALYLCASDQAGDSNQPQHFGDGTRLSIL.

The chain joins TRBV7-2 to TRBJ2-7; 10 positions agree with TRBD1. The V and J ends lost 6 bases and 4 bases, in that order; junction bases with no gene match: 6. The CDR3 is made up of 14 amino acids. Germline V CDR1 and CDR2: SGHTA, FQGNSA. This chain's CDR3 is CASRKGQGQYEQYF. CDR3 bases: TGTGCCAGCAGGAAGGGACAGGGGCAGTACGAGCAGTACTTC.